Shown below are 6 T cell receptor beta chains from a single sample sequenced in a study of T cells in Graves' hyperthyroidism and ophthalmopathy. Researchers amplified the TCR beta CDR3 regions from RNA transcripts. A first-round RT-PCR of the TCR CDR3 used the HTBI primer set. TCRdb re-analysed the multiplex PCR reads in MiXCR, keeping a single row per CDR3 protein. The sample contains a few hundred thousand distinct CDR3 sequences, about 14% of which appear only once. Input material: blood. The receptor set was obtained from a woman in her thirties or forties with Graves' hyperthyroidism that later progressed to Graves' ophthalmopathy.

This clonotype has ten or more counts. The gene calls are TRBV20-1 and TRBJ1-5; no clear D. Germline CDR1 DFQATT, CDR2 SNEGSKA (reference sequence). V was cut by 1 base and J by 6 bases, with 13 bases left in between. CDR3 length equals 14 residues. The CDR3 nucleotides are TGCAGTGCTAGAGGCCACGCAGCAGGTCAGCCCCAGCATTTT. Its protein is CSARGHAAGQPQHF.

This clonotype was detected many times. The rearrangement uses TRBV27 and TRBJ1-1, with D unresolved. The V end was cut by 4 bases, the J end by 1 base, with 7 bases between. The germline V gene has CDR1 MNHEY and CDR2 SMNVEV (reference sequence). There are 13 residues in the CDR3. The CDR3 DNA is TGTGCCAGCAGTTGGGTGGGGAACACTGAAGCTTTCTTT. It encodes CASSWVGNTEAFF.

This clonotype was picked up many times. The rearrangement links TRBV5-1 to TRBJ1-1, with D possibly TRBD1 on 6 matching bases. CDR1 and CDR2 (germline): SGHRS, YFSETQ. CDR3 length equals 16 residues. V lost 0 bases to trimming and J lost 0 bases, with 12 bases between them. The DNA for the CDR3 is TGCGCCAGCAGCTTGGCGTTAACAGGGCTGAACACTGAAGCTTTCTTT. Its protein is CASSLALTGLNTEAFF.

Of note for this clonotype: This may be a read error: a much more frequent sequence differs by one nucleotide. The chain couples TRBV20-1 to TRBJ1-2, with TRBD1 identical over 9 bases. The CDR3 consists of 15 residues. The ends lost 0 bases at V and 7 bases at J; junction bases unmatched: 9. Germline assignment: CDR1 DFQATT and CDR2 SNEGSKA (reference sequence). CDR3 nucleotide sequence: TGCAGTGCTAGAGATCTAGGGACAGGGTATAGTGGCTACACCTTC. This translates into CSARDLGTGYSGYTF.

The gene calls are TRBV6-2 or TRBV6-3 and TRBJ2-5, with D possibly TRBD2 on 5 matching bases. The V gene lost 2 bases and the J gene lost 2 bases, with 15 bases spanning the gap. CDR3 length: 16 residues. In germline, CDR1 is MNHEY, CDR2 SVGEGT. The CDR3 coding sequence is TGTGCCAGCAGTTACACGGTTCTAGCTCGGCAAGAGACCCAGTACTTC. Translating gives CASSYTVLARQETQYF.

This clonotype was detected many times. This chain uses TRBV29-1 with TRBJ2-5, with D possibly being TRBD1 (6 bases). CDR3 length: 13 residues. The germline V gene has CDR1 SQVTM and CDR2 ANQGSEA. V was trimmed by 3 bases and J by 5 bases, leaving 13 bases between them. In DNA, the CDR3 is TGCAGCGTTGATGAGGGGGTAGGGGAGACCCAGTACTTC. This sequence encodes CSVDEGVGETQYF.